Sequencing of this TCR beta chain was carried out in a study of T cell clusters in autoimmune cytopenias. This clonotype registers medium-sized by frequency. TRB was amplified from approximately 250 ng of peripheral blood genomic DNA per sample. One tube held mixed TRB-A and TRB-B primer pools for touch-down PCR. One entry per CDR3 protein, without DNA, is what TCRdb gives after re-calling the multiplex PCR reads. There are approximately 1,500 distinct CDR3 sequences in the sample, with roughly a third held by the top ten. CDR3 length equals 14 residues. From germline, CDR1 is SQVTM and CDR2 ANQGSEA. Sequences were obtained from peripheral blood. The sequence was obtained from a human donor with an autoimmune cytopenia or autoimmune hepatitis (not recorded which). J is TRBJ2-1 and V is TRBV29-1; the TCRdb D gene call, TRBD2, has no DNA to confirm it. CDR3 region: CSVDLGKGNNEQFF.